This entry lists 27 T cell receptor beta chains sequenced from one sample in a study of CD8+ T cells in alopecia areata (dated by TCRdb to the late 2010s). The method was the immunoSEQ multiplex PCR assay. RNA was extracted from all samples and reverse transcribed into cDNA, which served as template for TCR sequencing. TCRdb mirrors the immuneACCESS table, restricted to in-frame sequences. Some clones are absent from its copies; in checked studies, under half trace to an unresolved V gene, and the reason for the others is unknown. Across this sample there are 150,000 to 200,000 clones, with about 65% seen only once. The ten most abundant clones make up approximately 1.3% of the sample. In light of the paper, this sample's treatment or condition label describes: oral pan-JAK inhibitor, 5-10 mg twice daily. Sample: CD4+ T cells sorted from blood, taken at roughly week 49, from a patient treated with tofacitinib. These receptors were collected from a human donor with alopecia areata.

V is TRBV30 and J is TRBJ2-6, with D possibly TRBD2 on 5 matching bases. The CDR3 sequence is 16 residues long. Trimming shortened V by 0 bases and J by 0 bases, and 9 bases separated the two germline ends. Germline V gene sequence: CDR1 GTSNPN, CDR2 SVGIG (reference sequence). The DNA of the CDR3 is TGTGCCTGGAGTGTAAGAGGGTCCTCTGGGGCCAACGTCCTGACTTTC. Its protein is CAWSVRGSSGANVLTF. Together with reference TRBV30 and TRBJ2-6, the CDR3 gives the full variable domain: SQTIHQWPATLVQPVGSPLSLECTVEGTSNPNLYWYRQAAGRGLQLLFYSVGIGQISSEVPQNLSASRPQDRQFILSSKKLLLSDSGFYLCAWSVRGSSGANVLTFGAGSRLTVL.

The rearrangement links TRBV30 to TRBJ2-3, with D perhaps matching TRBD2 (6 bases). This CDR3 contains 18 residues. Germline values: CDR1 GTSNPN, CDR2 SVGIG (reference sequence). The V and J ends lost 5 bases and 4 bases respectively, with 28 bases between them. The CDR3 DNA reads as TGTGCCTGGTTAGGGAGACTAGTGGTGGGCCGTAGCGCAGATACGCAGTATTTT. Translated, it gives CAWLGRLVVGRSADTQYF.

The V call is TRBV29-1, the J call TRBJ1-2, with TRBD1 matching 9 bases. CDR1 is SQVTM, CDR2 ANQGSEA, per germline. The V segment lost 3 bases and the J segment 7 bases; nucleotides outside the gene matches: 9. This CDR3 has 14 residues. This CDR3 is CSVDEPGQGSGYTF. For the CDR3, the DNA is TGCAGCGTTGACGAGCCGGGACAGGGTAGTGGCTACACCTTC.

The rearrangement joins TRBV9 to TRBJ2-7, with TRBD1 matching over 9 bases. The CDR3 spans 16 residues. V shed 4 bases, J shed 3 bases, and the junction held 11 bases outside the gene matches. Germline CDR1 SGDLS, CDR2 YYNGEE. The CDR3 DNA sequence: TGTGCCAGCAGCCCGATTGGGGGACAGGGCTTCTACGAGCAGTACTTC. The encoded protein is CASSPIGGQGFYEQYF.

The V gene is TRBV5-1, the J gene TRBJ2-1; D may be TRBD1 or TRBD2 (5 bases each). CDR3 length: 16 residues. Trimming pared 6 bases from V and 0 bases from J, leaving 16 bases between. Germline loops: CDR1 SGHRS, CDR2 YFSETQ. DNA of the CDR3: TGCGCCAGCACGCAGGGCGGGCTTTCCTCCTACAATGAGCAGTTCTTC. It translates to CASTQGGLSSYNEQFF.

V is TRBV29-1 and J is TRBJ2-7, with D maybe TRBD1 (6 bases). The CDR3 length is 12 residues. Trimming pared 6 bases from V and 0 bases from J, leaving 9 bases between. Germline lookup yields CDR1 SQVTM and CDR2 ANQGSEA. CDR3 loop: CSVLTGSYEQYF. CDR3 nucleotides: TGCAGCGTACTGACAGGCTCCTACGAGCAGTACTTC.

This clone was recorded at least ten times. The chain's CDR3 is CATSSPLSEGAFF. The CDR3 nucleotides are TGTGCCACCAGCAGCCCCTTATCGGAAGGAGCTTTCTTT. The chain joins TRBV15 to TRBJ1-1; D remains ambiguous. Trimming shortened V by 3 bases and J by 10 bases, and 15 bases separated the two germline ends. Germline V gene data show CDR1 as LNHNV and CDR2 as YYDKDF (reference sequence). The CDR3 totals 13 residues.

The chain couples TRBV6-1 to TRBJ2-1; 10 nucleotides match TRBD2. CDR1 MNHNS and CDR2 SASEGT come from the germline V gene. This CDR3 has 15 amino acids. V trimming: 4 bases; J trimming: 3 bases; junction bases outside the gene matches: 3. CDR3 sequence reads: CASSVERGGYNEQFF. CDR3 nucleotides: TGTGCCAGCAGTGTGGAGCGGGGGGGCTACAATGAGCAGTTCTTC.

The chain links TRBV7-2 to TRBJ2-7; 11 bases match TRBD1. The junction had 4 bases not matched to a gene; V was cut back by 6 bases and J by 3 bases. CDR3 length: 14 residues. Germline loops: CDR1 SGHTA, CDR2 FQGNSA. The CDR3 nucleotides read TGTGCCAGCAGTCGGACAGGGGGCGGCTACGAGCAGTACTTC. It specifies CASSRTGGGYEQYF.

V gene TRBV5-1 combines with J gene TRBJ2-2; possible D gene TRBD2, 5 bases. This CDR3 has 14 residues. V lost 0 bases and J lost 7, with 10 bases in between. In germline, CDR1 is SGHRS, CDR2 YFSETQ. The CDR3, as DNA: TGCGCCAGCAGCTTGGCCGGGAACGGCGGGGAGCTGTTTTTT. Translation: CASSLAGNGGELFF. Drawing the rest from reference TRBV5-1 and TRBJ2-2, the complete variable domain is KAGVTQTPRYLIKTRGQQVTLSCSPISGHRSVSWYQQTPGQGLQFLFEYFSETQRNKGNFPGRFSGRQFSNSRSEMNVSTLELGDSALYLCASSLAGNGGELFFGEGSRLTVL.

This clone was seen just once. At one of its ends the junction is not consistent with the germline gene, which may arise from a read error. The chain employs TRBV6-1 and TRBJ1-5; a possible D gene is TRBD1 (6 bases). Per germline, CDR1 MNHNS and CDR2 SASEGT. The CDR3 has 15 residues. The CDR3 DNA is TGTGCCAGCAGTGAAAGGGGGGTAAATCATCAACCCCAGCATTTT. Its translation is CASSERGVNHQPQHF.

V and J are TRBV30 and TRBJ1-1, with D hard to call. V lost 3 bases and J lost 9, with 14 bases in between. The CDR3 consists of 12 residues. Germline V gene data show CDR1 as GTSNPN and CDR2 as SVGIG (reference sequence). The DNA of the CDR3 is TGTGCCTGGAGCCCTATGGCGGGGAAAGCTTTCTTT. This gives the protein CAWSPMAGKAFF.

The chain has TRBV30 and TRBJ1-2; TRBD1 might be the D (6 bases). The CDR3 contains 13 residues. Trimming pared 4 bases from V and 3 bases from J, leaving 12 bases between. Germline CDR1 GTSNPN, CDR2 SVGIG (reference sequence). CDR3 sequence: CAWTREGDYGYTF. DNA for the CDR3: TGTGCCTGGACCCGAGAGGGGGACTATGGCTACACCTTC.

The V gene is TRBV25-1, the J gene TRBJ2-7; tentatively, D is TRBD1 (6 bases). The V gene lost 2 bases and the J gene lost 7 bases, with 18 bases spanning the gap. The CDR3 runs to 15 residues. CDR1 and CDR2 (germline): MGHDK, SYGVNS. DNA of the CDR3: TGTGCCAGCAGTGAAGGGTCAGGGGTACTTATGGAGCAGTACTTC. Translating it yields CASSEGSGVLMEQYF.

The genes are TRBV2 and TRBJ2-7; D uncertain. V gave up 11 bases and J gave up 0 bases, with 14 bases separating them. Germline lookup yields CDR1 SNHLY and CDR2 FYNNEI. CDR3 size: 13 residues. The CDR3 sequence: CACSTSSSYEQYF. As DNA, the CDR3 is TGTGCCTGTAGCACATCCAGCTCCTACGAGCAGTACTTC.

The chain has TRBV29-1 and TRBJ1-1; unclear D gene. Trimming stripped 7 bases from V and 1 base from J, with 16 bases between. This CDR3 comprises 14 residues. Germline lookup yields CDR1 SQVTM and CDR2 ANQGSEA. CDR3 protein: CSASGRLGNTEAFF. CDR3 nucleotides: TGCAGCGCTTCGGGCCGCCTGGGGAACACTGAAGCTTTCTTT. Full variable domain (outside the CDR3, taken from reference TRBV29-1 and TRBJ1-1): SAVISQKPSRDICQRGTSLTIQCQVDSQVTMMFWYRQQPGQSLTLIATANQGSEATYESGFVIDKFPISRPNLTFSTLTVSNMSPEDSSIYLCSASGRLGNTEAFFGQGTRLTVV.

The chain has TRBV6-1 and TRBJ2-4, with D perhaps matching TRBD1 (6 bases). Trimming removed 3 bases at V and 2 bases at J, with 8 bases between. CDR3 length equals 14 residues. Germline-derived CDR1 and CDR2 are MNHNS and SASEGT. CDR3 amino acids: CASSDRGSKNIQYF. CDR3 DNA: TGTGCCAGCAGTGACAGGGGCTCCAAAAACATTCAGTACTTC.

This chain links TRBV2 with TRBJ1-2; TRBD1 might be the D (5 bases). The CDR3 is made up of 15 amino acids. The germline V gene encodes CDR1 SNHLY and CDR2 FYNNEI. V lost 5 bases, J lost 3 bases, and 16 bases lay in between. CDR3 amino acids: CASSKRGTPDYGYTF. The CDR3 coding sequence is TGTGCCAGCAGTAAAAGAGGGACCCCGGACTATGGCTACACCTTC.

This chain connects TRBV7-6 to TRBJ2-7; 7 nucleotides line up with TRBD1. The V segment lost 5 bases and the J segment 6 bases; nucleotides outside the gene matches: 7. There are 13 residues in the CDR3. The V gene's germline CDR1 is SGHVS and CDR2 FNYEAQ. Written as DNA, the CDR3 is TGTGCCAGCAGCCGGGACAGTTTTTCCGAGCAGTACTTC. Translating it yields CASSRDSFSEQYF.

The chain carries TRBV30 and TRBJ2-6; 8 positions match TRBD1. Germline V gene data show CDR1 as GTSNPN and CDR2 as SVGIG (reference sequence). The V gene end was trimmed by 3 bases and the J gene end by 1 base; junction bases not matched to a gene: 8. This CDR3 has 17 amino acids. CDR3 sequence: CAWRGKGQGSGANVLTF. The CDR3 DNA sequence: TGTGCCTGGAGGGGTAAAGGACAGGGATCTGGGGCCAACGTCCTGACTTTC.

V gene TRBV2 combines with J gene TRBJ1-6; perhaps TRBD1 as D (5 bases). Trimming pared 6 bases from V and 5 bases from J, leaving 14 bases between. The germline CDR1 and CDR2 sequences are SNHLY and FYNNEI. This CDR3 spans 15 amino acids. In nucleotides, the CDR3 is TGTGCCAGCAGGGTCGCAGGGCCGGATAATTCACCCCTCCACTTT. Translating gives CASRVAGPDNSPLHF.

This chain connects TRBV10-3 to TRBJ2-5; D might be TRBD1 (5 bases). Germline CDR1 ENHRY, CDR2 SYGVKD. The V end lost 0 bases, the J end lost 2 bases, and 13 bases lay between the germline ends. This CDR3 has 16 residues. As DNA, the CDR3 is TGTGCCATCAGTGAGTCAAGGACATCTTATCAAGAGACCCAGTACTTC. Amino acids: CAISESRTSYQETQYF.

In nucleotides, the CDR3 is TGTGCCTGGAGCCTGGGGAATGGCTACACCTTC. It specifies CAWSLGNGYTF. The rearrangement links TRBV30 to TRBJ1-2; D unresolved. The CDR3 consists of 11 residues. V lost 3 bases and J 6 bases, leaving 8 bases between the germline ends. Germline V gives CDR1 GTSNPN, CDR2 SVGIG (reference sequence).

This sequence joins TRBV25-1 and TRBJ2-1; either TRBD1 or TRBD2 may supply D (5 bases each). This CDR3 has 13 residues. Germline assignment: CDR1 MGHDK and CDR2 SYGVNS. Trimming removed 1 base from V and 12 bases from J, with 13 bases in between. CDR3 protein: CASSEFREGRQFF. The DNA of the CDR3 is TGTGCCAGCAGTGAATTCAGGGAAGGGAGGCAGTTCTTC. Complete variable domain (other parts from reference TRBV25-1 and TRBJ2-1): EADIYQTPRYLVIGTGKKITLECSQTMGHDKMYWYQQDPGMELHLIHYSYGVNSTEKGDLSSESTVSRIRTEHFPLTLESARPSHTSQYLCASSEFREGRQFFGPGTRLTVL.

The V call is TRBV30, the J call TRBJ1-1; D ambiguous. The CDR3 is 15 residues long. V dropped 1 base and J dropped 0 bases, with 12 bases sitting between them. Germline V gene lookup returns CDR1 GTSNPN and CDR2 SVGIG (reference sequence). In nucleotides, the CDR3 is TGTGCCTGGAGTGCCCGCGCCGGTTTGAACACTGAAGCTTTCTTT. Encoded protein: CAWSARAGLNTEAFF. Full variable domain (remainder filled in from reference TRBV30 and TRBJ1-1): SQTIHQWPATLVQPVGSPLSLECTVEGTSNPNLYWYRQAAGRGLQLLFYSVGIGQISSEVPQNLSASRPQDRQFILSSKKLLLSDSGFYLCAWSARAGLNTEAFFGQGTRLTVV.

V gene TRBV13 combines with J gene TRBJ1-1; 7 bases map to TRBD1. The CDR3 totals 16 residues. Germline V lookup: CDR1 PRHDT, CDR2 FYEKMQ (reference sequence). V was clipped by 0 bases and J by 0 bases; unmatched bases: 4. CDR3 bases: TGTGCCAGCAGCTTAGGGCGAGGGGGCTTGAACACTGAAGCTTTCTTT. Its protein product is CASSLGRGGLNTEAFF.

J is TRBJ1-1 and V is TRBV7-2; D remains unclear. Germline V gene data show CDR1 as SGHTA and CDR2 as FQGNSA. The CDR3 has 15 amino acids. The germline V and J ends were trimmed by 4 bases and 0 bases, with 12 bases remaining between them. CDR3 in amino acids: CASSSKRELNTEAFF. The CDR3 nucleotides are TGTGCCAGCAGCTCCAAACGGGAATTGAACACTGAAGCTTTCTTT. Together with reference TRBV7-2 and TRBJ1-1, the CDR3 gives the full variable domain: GAGVSQSPSNKVTEKGKDVELRCDPISGHTALYWYRQSLGQGLEFLIYFQGNSAPDKSGLPSDRFSAERTGGSVSTLTIQRTQQEDSAVYLCASSSKRELNTEAFFGQGTRLTVV.